Following are 17 T cell receptor beta chains from one sample sequenced in a study of T-cell reconstitution after alpha-beta-depleted transplantation in children. A library of TCRbeta sequences, prepared with unique molecular identifiers, was generated. TCRdb ran MiXCR on the PCR reads and lists one entry per CDR3 protein. The sample carries fewer than 250,000 distinct CDR3 sequences, about 15% recorded once. The specimen comprised PBMCs, mostly from graft donor cells, sampled 360 days after TCRalphabeta/CD19-depleted stem cell transplant. The receptors shown here come from a male patient between 2 and 9 years old who had a stem cell transplant for acute lymphoblastic leukemia, so the T cells may come from the graft donor.

The rearrangement joins TRBV29-1 to TRBJ2-7; no clear D. The CDR3 contains 14 residues. Trimming cost V 2 bases and J 2 bases, with 13 bases left between them. Germline V gene lookup returns CDR1 SQVTM and CDR2 ANQGSEA. The CDR3, as DNA: TGCAGCGTTGAATTGGCGTCCTTGGCCTACGAGCAGTACTTC. Protein: CSVELASLAYEQYF.

This clonotype was detected ten times or more. The chain employs TRBV15 and TRBJ2-2; D gene ambiguous. Trimming left V 0 bases short and J 4 bases short, with 15 bases between. Germline V gene data show CDR1 as LNHNV and CDR2 as YYDKDF (reference sequence). There are 17 residues in the CDR3. CDR3 loop: CATSRDMWGSVTGELFF. CDR3 DNA: TGTGCCACCAGCAGAGATATGTGGGGATCCGTCACCGGGGAGCTGTTTTTT.

The V call is TRBV7-2, the J call TRBJ2-5, with TRBD2 identical over 10 bases. The CDR3 has 15 amino acids. The junction had 11 bases not matched to a gene; V was cut back by 8 bases and J by 5 bases. The germline gives CDR1 SGHTA, CDR2 FQGNSA. CDR3 in amino acids: CASQASGGEVETQYF. The CDR3 coding sequence is TGTGCCAGCCAGGCTAGCGGGGGTGAGGTTGAGACCCAGTACTTC.

J is TRBJ2-1 and V is TRBV3-1; 11 bases align to TRBD2. The CDR3 covers 16 residues. With V trimmed by 3 bases and J by 7 bases, 8 bases remained unmatched. Germline CDR1 LGHDT, CDR2 YNNKEL (reference sequence). The CDR3: CASSQVAGGLRNEQFF. The DNA of the CDR3 is TGTGCCAGCAGCCAGGTAGCGGGAGGGCTACGGAATGAGCAGTTCTTC.

The CDR3 DNA reads as TGTGCCAGCAGCAACAGGAAGCGCAATGAGCAGTTCTTC. Translated, it gives CASSNRKRNEQFF. The rearrangement links TRBV21-1 to TRBJ2-1. TRBV21-1 is recorded as a pseudogene. This CDR3 has 13 residues.

This clonotype was found many times. V gene TRBV28 combines with J gene TRBJ1-2; D unresolved. Germline V gene data show CDR1 as MDHEN and CDR2 as SYDVKM. V lost 8 bases to trimming and J lost 2 bases, with 6 bases between them. This CDR3 is built from 11 residues. This CDR3 reads CASSSNYGYTF. The DNA of the CDR3 is TGTGCCAGCTCCAGCAACTATGGCTACACCTTC.

This clonotype was observed a few times. The CDR3 protein is CASSLNPGTTYGYTF. The CDR3 DNA is TGTGCCAGCAGTTTAAATCCAGGGACTACCTATGGCTACACCTTC. This chain joins TRBV27 and TRBJ1-2; TRBD1 is a possible D gene (5 bases). The CDR3 has 15 residues. With 2 bases removed from V and 4 bases from J, the gap between germline ends came to 14 bases. Germline-derived CDR1 and CDR2 are MNHEY and SMNVEV (reference sequence).

The gene calls are TRBV4-3 and TRBJ2-7; 8 nucleotides agree with TRBD2. CDR3 size: 15 residues. In germline, CDR1 is LGHNA, CDR2 YSLEER. Trimming removed 0 bases from V and 6 bases from J; junction bases left unmatched: 7. This CDR3 is CASSQERSGGVEQYF. For the CDR3, the DNA is TGCGCCAGCAGCCAAGAGCGAAGCGGGGGAGTCGAGCAGTACTTC.

The rearrangement joins TRBV20-1 to TRBJ2-2; TRBD1 is a possible D gene (7 bases). The V gene's germline CDR1 is DFQATT and CDR2 SNEGSKA (reference sequence). This CDR3 is 15 amino acids long. Trimming left V 3 bases short and J 5 bases short, with 16 bases between. CDR3 region: CSASREAGGTGELFF. In DNA form, the CDR3 reads TGCAGTGCTAGTAGGGAGGCAGGGGGGACCGGGGAGCTGTTTTTT.

This clonotype was recorded at least ten times. This sequence joins TRBV7-3 and TRBJ1-1; possibly TRBD1 for D (5 bases). V lost 5 bases and J lost 9, with 10 bases in between. The CDR3 runs to 11 residues. Germline V CDR1 and CDR2: SGHTA, FQGTGA. CDR3 nucleotides: TGTGCCAGCAGCGACGGGGGTAAAGCTTTCTTT. This sequence encodes CASSDGGKAFF.

The chain is built from TRBV12-3 or TRBV12-4 and TRBJ1-5; D gene uncertain. Deletions cut 3 bases from V and 7 bases from J, with 13 bases between. This CDR3 spans 14 amino acids. The CDR3: CASSFRGSGQPQHF. Written as DNA, the CDR3 is TGTGCCAGCAGTTTCCGTGGGAGTGGGCAGCCCCAGCATTTT.

The chain has TRBV9 and TRBJ2-6; TRBD1 agrees at 9 bases. CDR1 and CDR2 (germline): SGDLS, YYNGEE. The CDR3 is 18 residues long. With 4 bases clipped from V and 4 bases from J, the junction kept 12 bases outside the gene matches. The CDR3 sequence is CASSTPQGAGTGANVLTF. The CDR3, as DNA: TGTGCCAGCAGCACCCCACAGGGGGCAGGTACCGGGGCCAACGTCCTGACTTTC.

The V call is TRBV20-1, the J call TRBJ2-1; 7 positions agree with TRBD2. V trimming: 0 bases; J trimming: 4 bases; junction bases outside the gene matches: 3. The germline V gene has CDR1 DFQATT and CDR2 SNEGSKA (reference sequence). CDR3 length: 14 amino acids. CDR3 protein: CSARDWGGYNEQFF. CDR3 bases: TGCAGTGCTAGAGATTGGGGGGGGTACAATGAGCAGTTCTTC.

This clonotype was seen a handful of times. The chain combines TRBV4-1 with TRBJ1-6; TRBD1 matches 9 bases. Germline V lookup: CDR1 MGHRA, CDR2 YSYEKL. The V segment lost 2 bases and the J segment 2 bases; nucleotides outside the gene matches: 7. This CDR3 has 18 residues. The CDR3 reads CASSQITGGLAYNSPLHF. The CDR3 DNA sequence: TGCGCCAGCAGCCAAATTACAGGGGGCCTGGCCTATAATTCACCCCTCCACTTT.

This clonotype was counted between two and nine times. The genes are TRBV30 and TRBJ2-5, with D perhaps matching TRBD1 or TRBD2 (5 bases each). Per the germline V gene, CDR1 is GTSNPN and CDR2 is SVGIG (reference sequence). This CDR3 is 14 amino acids long. The ends were cut back, 2 bases at V and 5 bases at J, with 15 bases in the middle. The CDR3 protein is CAWSFRARGETQYF. CDR3 nucleotides: TGTGCCTGGAGTTTCAGGGCCCGAGGGGAGACCCAGTACTTC.

A few counts support this clonotype. The V gene is TRBV6-5, the J gene TRBJ2-2; 11 nucleotides line up with TRBD2. Losses at the gene ends were 2 bases for V and 1 base for J; bases not matched to a gene: 6. The CDR3 totals 18 residues. The germline gives CDR1 MNHEY, CDR2 SVGAGI. The CDR3 here is CASSYVAGGLGNTGELFF. In DNA, the CDR3 is TGTGCCAGCAGTTACGTAGCGGGGGGGCTCGGGAACACCGGGGAGCTGTTTTTT.

A remark on this clonotype: A single base separates this from a much larger clone, so it may be a read error. Since the CDR3 does not end with the conserved phenylalanine or tryptophan, this likely comes from a read error. The gene calls are TRBV18 and TRBJ2-3; D uncertain. This CDR3 has 15 amino acids. Per germline, CDR1 KGHSH and CDR2 LQKENI. The germline V and J ends were trimmed by 0 bases and 0 bases, with 7 bases remaining between them. Here the CDR3 reads CASSPPLTSTDTQYL. CDR3 nucleotides: TGTGCCAGCTCACCACCGTTGACGAGCACAGATACGCAGTATTTA.